These 25 T cell receptor beta chains share one sample of origin, sequenced in a study of T-cell memory formation after mild COVID-19. TCRdb called the 5' RACE reads again in MiXCR, with one record for every CDR3 protein. Of roughly 130,000 distinct CDR3 sequences listed, roughly 6% are singletons. The specimen sequenced was PBMCs or a T cell subset sorted from them (not recorded which). These receptors were obtained from an adult woman who had mild COVID-19 (a few samples of this study predate the infection). Cell type and time point are not known.

V is TRBV7-2 and J is TRBJ2-3; no clear D. V lost 5 bases to trimming and J lost 6 bases, with 18 bases between them. Germline lookup yields CDR1 SGHTA and CDR2 FQGNSA. The length of the CDR3 is 15 residues. In DNA, the CDR3 is TGTGCCAGCAGCCACCCTGCATCCCTCTCGGATACGCAGTATTTT. Translation: CASSHPASLSDTQYF.

This clonotype was counted at least ten times. V gene TRBV20-1 combines with J gene TRBJ2-3; D may be TRBD1 or TRBD2 (5 bases each). The germline V and J ends were trimmed by 5 bases and 2 bases, with 17 bases remaining between them. CDR1 DFQATT and CDR2 SNEGSKA come from the germline V gene (reference sequence). The CDR3 spans 15 residues. For the CDR3, the DNA is TGCAGTGCTCGACGGGACGAGGTCCCCACAGATACGCAGTATTTT. It translates to CSARRDEVPTDTQYF.

This clonotype occurred a few times. The chain couples TRBV7-9 to TRBJ2-7, with D possibly TRBD1 on 5 matching bases. The CDR3 extends over 13 amino acids. Germline CDR1 is SEHNR and CDR2 is FQNEAQ (reference sequence). Trimming took off 3 bases at V and 0 bases at J, with 6 bases between the two ends. For the CDR3, the DNA is TGTGCCAGCAGCTTCGACAGCTCCTACGAGCAGTACTTC. Translated, it gives CASSFDSSYEQYF. Filled out from reference TRBV7-9 and TRBJ2-7, the complete variable domain reads DTGVSQNPRHKITKRGQNVTFRCDPISEHNRLYWYRQTLGQGPEFLTYFQNEAQLEKSRLLSDRFSAERPKGSFSTLEIQRTEQGDSAMYLCASSFDSSYEQYFGPGTRLTVT.

This clonotype was counted only a few times. The rearrangement uses TRBV11-2 and TRBJ1-1; TRBD1 matches 8 bases. Looked up from germline, CDR1 is SGHAT and CDR2 is FQNNGV. V was pared by 4 bases and J by 1 base, with 5 bases of the junction left unmatched. This CDR3 comprises 15 residues. CDR3 bases: TGTGCCAGCAGCTCCCGCAGGGGGCGGAACACTGAAGCTTTCTTT. It codes for CASSSRRGRNTEAFF.

V and J are TRBV11-2 and TRBJ2-5; D not certain. This CDR3 comprises 16 residues. V lost 5 bases and J lost 6, with 22 bases in between. Germline V gene sequence: CDR1 SGHAT, CDR2 FQNNGV. The CDR3 sequence: CASSPSATKTAKTQYF. The CDR3 DNA sequence: TGTGCCAGCAGCCCGTCAGCAACCAAGACCGCAAAGACCCAGTACTTC.

The chain is built from TRBV12-3 or TRBV12-4 and TRBJ1-5; D unclear. This CDR3 region has 14 residues. V was shortened by 3 bases and J by 3 bases, with 9 bases between the two germline ends. CDR3 coding DNA: TGTGCCAGCAGTTTGTATGGGGACAATCAGCCCCAGCATTTT. Its protein is CASSLYGDNQPQHF.

This clonotype has only a few counts. Because the CDR3's place on the DNA is in doubt, the DNA is left out and the CDR3 is given as listed by TCRdb. This sequence joins TRBV2 and TRBJ2-3. 12 amino acids form the CDR3, both terminal residues included. Germline V gene sequence: CDR1 SNHLY, CDR2 FYNNEI. The CDR3 sequence is CASSTSSTAQYF.

This clonotype was found a few times. The V call is TRBV5-1, the J call TRBJ2-7; D not certain. V was clipped by 3 bases and J by 3 bases, with 10 bases between them. Germline V gives CDR1 SGHRS, CDR2 YFSETQ. The CDR3 consists of 13 residues. CDR3 loop: CASSSMQGYEQYF. The CDR3 DNA reads as TGCGCCAGCAGCTCCATGCAAGGCTACGAGCAGTACTTC.

This clonotype showed up just a few times. The rearrangement uses TRBV4-2 and TRBJ2-5; 11 positions match TRBD2. V was pared by 0 bases and J by 3 bases, with 15 bases of the junction left unmatched. Per germline, CDR1 LGHNA and CDR2 YNFKEQ. The CDR3 is 20 residues long. The CDR3 DNA reads TGTGCCAGCAGCCAAGATCTTTGGACTAGCGGGTTTGGAGGAGAAGAGACCCAGTACTTC. It encodes CASSQDLWTSGFGGEETQYF.

This clonotype was detected many times. The V and J genes are TRBV5-1 and TRBJ2-3, with D perhaps matching TRBD1 or TRBD2 (6 bases each). The CDR3 has 15 residues. Germline lookup yields CDR1 SGHRS and CDR2 YFSETQ. Trimming removed 3 bases at V and 2 bases at J, with 13 bases between. Here the CDR3 reads CASSWGAGATDTQYF. The CDR3 region has the DNA TGCGCCAGCAGCTGGGGGGCAGGAGCCACAGATACGCAGTATTTT.

The chain links TRBV3-1 to TRBJ2-7, with TRBD1 as a possible D gene (5 bases). V lost 1 base to trimming and J lost 1 base, with 23 bases between them. Germline V gene data show CDR1 as LGHDT and CDR2 as YNNKEL (reference sequence). The CDR3 spans 19 residues. The CDR3 DNA reads TGTGCCAGCAGCCAAGGCCCTGTATGGGCCAGGGTACTATCCTACGAGCAGTACTTC. Protein sequence: CASSQGPVWARVLSYEQYF.

This clonotype was seen ten or more times. One end of the junction varies from germline; a read error may be responsible. This chain connects TRBV20-1 to TRBJ1-2, with a possible D match to TRBD1 (6 bases). CDR1 DFQATT and CDR2 SNEGSKA come from the germline V gene (reference sequence). This CDR3 comprises 13 residues. The CDR3 DNA reads TGCAGTGCCAGAGGAGGGGGGTACTATGGCTACACCTTC. Protein: CSARGGGYYGYTF.

The chain recombines TRBV15 with TRBJ2-1; tentative D call: TRBD2 (6 bases). This CDR3 is 14 amino acids long. Germline assignment: CDR1 LNHNV and CDR2 YYDKDF (reference sequence). The V gene lost 3 bases and the J gene lost 9 bases, with 15 bases spanning the gap. CDR3 amino acids: CATSRGSGLSEQFF. DNA of the CDR3: TGTGCCACCAGCAGGGGTAGCGGTCTGAGTGAGCAGTTCTTC.

V usage is TRBV5-5 and J usage is TRBJ2-3, with 12 bases fitting TRBD2. V gave up 4 bases and J gave up 6 bases; unmatched junction bases: 6. CDR3 length: 15 amino acids. Germline-derived CDR1 and CDR2 are SGHKS and YYEKEE (reference sequence). CDR3 amino acids: CASSLAGGPGDTQYF. The CDR3 DNA reads as TGTGCCAGCAGCCTAGCGGGAGGGCCGGGGGATACGCAGTATTTT.

The CDR3 bases are TGTGCCAGTGGGATCCCGGGACAGGGCGAGTATTTT. Translated, it gives CASGIPGQGEYF. This rearrangement joins TRBV19 to TRBJ2-3; TRBD1 agrees at 9 bases. This CDR3 comprises 12 residues. Germline values: CDR1 LNHDA, CDR2 SQIVND (reference sequence). Unmatched junction bases numbered 10, after V lost 8 bases and J lost 13 bases.

This clonotype was detected ten times or more. The V and J genes are TRBV30 and TRBJ2-7; perhaps TRBD1 as D (6 bases). This CDR3 has 11 amino acids. V was trimmed by 2 bases and J by 6 bases, leaving 8 bases between them. Germline V gives CDR1 GTSNPN, CDR2 SVGIG (reference sequence). The CDR3 is CAWSRGGEQYF. The CDR3 DNA is TGTGCCTGGAGTAGAGGGGGCGAGCAGTACTTC. The entire variable domain, with the rest obtained from reference TRBV30 and TRBJ2-7, is as follows: SQTIHQWPATLVQPVGSPLSLECTVEGTSNPNLYWYRQAAGRGLQLLFYSVGIGQISSEVPQNLSASRPQDRQFILSSKKLLLSDSGFYLCAWSRGGEQYFGPGTRLTVT.

There are many counts of this clonotype. The chain carries TRBV9 and TRBJ2-3; 7 bases agree with TRBD2. The germline V gene has CDR1 SGDLS and CDR2 YYNGEE. The CDR3 consists of 15 residues. The trim removed 3 bases at V and 6 bases at J, leaving 10 bases unmatched. The CDR3 nucleotides are TGTGCCAGCAGCGACGACCAGGTGGGAGGGGATACGCAGTATTTT. Translation: CASSDDQVGGDTQYF.

This clonotype has a handful of counts. This rearrangement joins TRBV7-6 to TRBJ2-3; unclear D gene. This CDR3 comprises 13 residues. V lost 6 bases to trimming and J lost 0 bases, with 7 bases between them. From germline, CDR1 is SGHVS and CDR2 FNYEAQ. CDR3 sequence reads: CASRESSTDTQYF. CDR3 DNA: TGTGCCAGCAGAGAGAGTAGCACAGATACGCAGTATTTT.

A few counts support this clonotype. This chain joins TRBV12-3 or TRBV12-4 and TRBJ1-1; TRBD1 is a possible D gene (5 bases). Trimming removed 6 bases at V and 5 bases at J, with 16 bases between. The CDR3 has 14 residues. In nucleotides, the CDR3 is TGTGCCAGCAGAACAGGACCTGCGGGAACTGAAGCTTTCTTT. Protein product: CASRTGPAGTEAFF.

This clonotype was seen at least ten times. The rearrangement joins TRBV6-5 to TRBJ2-5; D may be TRBD1 (6 bases). Trimming took off 5 bases at V and 3 bases at J, with 10 bases between the two ends. The CDR3 is 13 amino acids. CDR1 is MNHEY and CDR2 is SVGAGI in the germline V gene. The CDR3 DNA follows: TGTGCCAGCAGTGACTACAGGGAAGAGACCCAGTACTTC. It specifies CASSDYREETQYF.

This clonotype was observed a few times. CDR3 amino acids: CASSLASNNEQFF. In DNA, the CDR3 is TGTGCCAGCAGCTTGGCCAGCAACAATGAGCAGTTCTTC. This rearrangement joins TRBV7-3 to TRBJ2-1; D is unclear. This CDR3 contains 13 residues. V was trimmed by 3 bases and J by 5 bases, leaving 8 bases between them. The germline CDR1 and CDR2 sequences are SGHTA and FQGTGA.

This chain links TRBV5-1 with TRBJ2-7; TRBD1 matches 10 bases. CDR1 and CDR2 from the germline V gene are SGHRS and YFSETQ. The CDR3 has 15 amino acids. V was clipped by 0 bases and J by 5 bases; unmatched bases: 5. The CDR3 sequence: CASSLGGTGVHEQYF. CDR3 coding DNA: TGCGCCAGCAGCTTGGGGGGGACAGGGGTGCACGAGCAGTACTTC. Complete variable domain (other parts from reference TRBV5-1 and TRBJ2-7): KAGVTQTPRYLIKTRGQQVTLSCSPISGHRSVSWYQQTPGQGLQFLFEYFSETQRNKGNFPGRFSGRQFSNSRSEMNVSTLELGDSALYLCASSLGGTGVHEQYFGPGTRLTVT.

J is TRBJ2-1 and V is TRBV5-1, with 10 bases fitting TRBD1. The length of the CDR3 is 13 residues. V was clipped by 3 bases and J by 7 bases; unmatched bases: 1. The germline V gene encodes CDR1 SGHRS and CDR2 YFSETQ. CDR3 in amino acids: CASSWDRGNEQFF. Written as DNA, the CDR3 is TGCGCCAGCAGCTGGGACAGGGGAAATGAGCAGTTCTTC.

This clonotype was seen only a few times. The chain is built from TRBV29-1 and TRBJ2-1, with TRBD2 matching 9 bases. The CDR3 runs to 16 residues. Germline V gives CDR1 SQVTM, CDR2 ANQGSEA. V shed 0 bases, J shed 8 bases, and the junction held 11 bases outside the gene matches. The CDR3, as DNA: TGCAGCGTTGAAGATCCGGCGGGGGGGCGAGTGGATGAGCAGTTCTTC. Amino acids: CSVEDPAGGRVDEQFF.

The chain has TRBV15 and TRBJ1-5; perhaps TRBD1 as D (5 bases). V lost 7 bases, J lost 9 bases, and 13 bases lay in between. CDR3 length equals 12 residues. In germline, CDR1 is LNHNV, CDR2 YYDKDF (reference sequence). CDR3 DNA sequence: TGTGCCACCAAGGGGCTGGGGCGGCCCCAGCATTTT. Amino acids: CATKGLGRPQHF.